This T cell receptor beta chain was recovered during a study of CD8 T cell repertoires and HIV-1 epitope variants. The overall study: Each of Twenty-five Gag and Nef epitope peptides stimulated a separate culture. Tested: three Gag epitope families, Nef HW9 and YT9. An uncultured baseline aliquot held 1M T cells.

Study-wide results and limits: No clonotypes responded to the TAALDMSHF plasma variant; five or six recognized KF9, one HW9.

Measured with immunoSEQ multiplex PCR; TCRdb has only the in-frame clones, and not every one. This sample has more than 2,000 clones; around 60% occur once, and the top ten carry roughly 45%. This clone appeared a few times. The antigen is not known. The clonotype originates from a male donor with HIV. Sequencing was performed on cultured CD8+ T cells derived from PBMCs.

As DNA, the CDR3 is TGCAGCGTTTACTCTGGAAACACCATATATTTT. Translating it yields CSVYSGNTIYF. The chain couples TRBV29-1 to TRBJ1-3; D not resolved. The CDR3 spans 11 residues. Germline V gene sequence: CDR1 SQVTM, CDR2 ANQGSEA. Trimming removed 5 bases at V and 0 bases at J, with 2 bases between.